Listed below are T cell receptor beta chains from one sample, sequenced in a study of T cell repertoires in cytomegalovirus infection. TCRdb ran MiXCR on the reads and lists one entry per CDR3 protein. The sample lists roughly 250,000 distinct CDR3 sequences; roughly an eighth were seen once. Sequenced material: PBMCs. The receptors were gathered from a human donor in good health (CMV status not recorded). Some clones in this sample may be carry-over from other donors' samples. The CDR3 runs from the conserved cysteine through the conserved F or W. Each record gives: J gene, D gene, clone size, V gene, CDR3 DNA, CDR3 protein. D genes are given only for firm matches. The size of a clone is reported for some rows only, either as once, few or many, or as a class for expanded clones.

TRBJ2-7	TRBD1	many	TRBV6-2/TRBV6-3	TGTGCCAGCAGTTACCCGGGACAGAACTACGAGCAGTACTTC	CASSYPGQNYEQYF
TRBJ1-1	.	many	TRBV12-3/TRBV12-4	TGTGCCAGCAGCCCAGGGACTTGGAACACTGAAGCTTTCTTT	CASSPGTWNTEAFF
TRBJ2-2	.	.	TRBV2	TGTGCCAGCAGTGAGGGGGCCCCGGCTTGGTCCGGGGAGCTGTTTTTT	CASSEGAPAWSGELFF
TRBJ2-7	.	many	TRBV7-2	TGTGCCAGCAGCTTAGGTTACTACGAGCAGTACTTC	CASSLGYYEQYF
TRBJ1-2	.	few	TRBV20-1	TGCAGTGCTAGAAGGGACTCGGGTAACTATGGCTACACCTTC	CSARRDSGNYGYTF
TRBJ1-1	.	.	TRBV20-1	TGCAGTGCTATTTGGGACACTGAAGCTTTCTTT	CSAIWDTEAFF
TRBJ2-3	TRBD2	few	TRBV15	TGTGCCACCAGCAGAGATACTAGCGGGGTGACAGATACGCAGTATTTT	CATSRDTSGVTDTQYF
TRBJ1-1	.	many	TRBV6-2/TRBV6-3	TGTGCCAGCAGGTCCCGGGACACCGGATGGAACACTGAAGCTTTCTTT	CASRSRDTGWNTEAFF
TRBJ1-1	TRBD1	many	TRBV6-2/TRBV6-3	TGTGCCAGCAGTTACCGAACAGGACAGGGGACCGAAGCTTTCTTT	CASSYRTGQGTEAFF
TRBJ1-6	.	many	TRBV7-2	TGTGCCAGCAGCACCAACCCTCCGGCGTCACCCCTCCACTTT	CASSTNPPASPLHF
TRBJ1-1	.	many	TRBV7-2	TGTGCCAGCAGTCGGGTGGGGACTGAAGCTTTCTTT	CASSRVGTEAFF
TRBJ1-6	TRBD1	many	TRBV27	TGTGCCAGCAGTACGACAGGGCCCTATAATTCACCCCTCCACTTT	CASSTTGPYNSPLHF
TRBJ2-3	.	.	TRBV7-9	TGTGCCAGCAGCTTAGCGTCGAGCGGGTCCACAGATACGCAGTATTTT	CASSLASSGSTDTQYF
TRBJ2-1	.	.	TRBV5-7	TGTGCCAGCAGCTTGGATCACGCAAGCGTATTCTCCTACAATGAGCAGTTCTTC	CASSLDHASVFSYNEQFF
TRBJ1-2	TRBD1	many	TRBV20-1	TGCAGTGCTAGAGCCCCCGGGAGGGACAGGAACTATGGCTACACCTTC	CSARAPGRDRNYGYTF
TRBJ2-6	.	few	TRBV19	TGTGCCAGTAGTTCCCACCGGGACGGCCCTGGGGCCAACGTCCTGACTTTC	CASSSHRDGPGANVLTF
TRBJ2-7	TRBD2	few	TRBV2	TGTGCCAGCAGCCGACTAGCTTCCGAGCAGTACTTC	CASSRLASEQYF
TRBJ2-1	TRBD2	few	TRBV3-1	TGTGCCAGCAGCCGTGGACTAGCGGGTTCCTACAATGAGCAGTTCTTC	CASSRGLAGSYNEQFF
TRBJ2-3	TRBD2	many	TRBV7-2	TGTGCCAGCAGCTCGGGACTAGCGGGATCCACAGATACGCAGTATTTT	CASSSGLAGSTDTQYF
TRBJ2-1	.	many	TRBV6-6	TGTGCCAGCAGTTACGGCGGGGAGACCTACAATGAGCAGTTCTTC	CASSYGGETYNEQFF
TRBJ2-3	.	.	TRBV19	TGTGCCAGTAGTATAACAGACAGCACAGATACGCAGTATTTT	CASSITDSTDTQYF
TRBJ2-1	.	many	TRBV6-5	TGTGCCAGCAGGACCGACAGGGAGGGAGATGAGCAGTTCTTC	CASRTDREGDEQFF
TRBJ1-5	.	many	TRBV19	TGTGCCAGTAGTGTTGGGGGACAAGTTTTTCATCAGCCCCAGCATTTT	CASSVGGQVFHQPQHF
TRBJ2-2	.	few	TRBV19	TGTGCCAGTAGTATCTCCATTACCGGGGAGCTGTTTTTT	CASSISITGELFF
TRBJ2-7	.	.	TRBV2	TGTGCCAGCAGTGGGGGGAGTGACGGCCCCTACGAGCAGTACTTC	CASSGGSDGPYEQYF
TRBJ2-7	TRBD1	many	TRBV5-1	TGCGCCAGCAGCTCCGGGACAGGACCGAGATCAGCTTTC	CASSSGTGPRSAF
TRBJ2-5	TRBD1	.	TRBV7-3	TGTGCCAGCAGCTTAGAGGGACAGTCTCGGGAGACCCAGTACTTC	CASSLEGQSRETQYF
TRBJ1-2	.	many	TRBV12-3/TRBV12-4	TGTGCCAGCAGCTTAACGGGGACCGGTGGCTACACCTTC	CASSLTGTGGYTF
TRBJ2-5	.	few	TRBV4-1	TGCGCCAGCGGCTCGGGAGCTGGAGAGACCCAGTACTTC	CASGSGAGETQYF
TRBJ2-7	TRBD1	few	TRBV20-1	TGCAGTGCTAGATGGGCAGGGGGCTACGAGCAGTACTTC	CSARWAGGYEQYF
TRBJ1-2	.	many	TRBV10-3	TGTGCCATCAGTGAGTCGACTAATGCGAAAAGGGCCTATGGCTACACCTTC	CAISESTNAKRAYGYTF
TRBJ2-5	.	.	TRBV29-1	TGCAGCGTTGAAAGGCAGCAAGAGACCCAGTACTTC	CSVERQQETQYF
TRBJ2-7	.	.	TRBV28	TGTGCCAGCATCCTAGGGGGGACTACCCTCGCCGAGCAGTACTTC	CASILGGTTLAEQYF
TRBJ1-2	.	.	TRBV7-2	TGTGCCAGCACCGTGGGAGTCCAGGGGCCCAACTATGGCTACACCTTC	CASTVGVQGPNYGYTF
TRBJ2-3	.	.	TRBV19	TGTGCCAGTACCCAGTCACAGAGCACAGATACGCAGTATTTT	CASTQSQSTDTQYF
TRBJ1-2	.	few	TRBV2	TGTGCCAGCAGTGAGGGAGAAGGGCGGGATCTCTATGGCTACACCTTC	CASSEGEGRDLYGYTF
TRBJ2-7	TRBD2	few	TRBV20-1	TGCAGTGCTAGAGGGGCTAGCGGCACGGAGCAGTACTTC	CSARGASGTEQYF
TRBJ1-3	.	many	TRBV7-2	TGTGCCAGCACCTCACAGCCATACTCTGGAAACACCATATATTTT	CASTSQPYSGNTIYF
TRBJ2-2	.	.	TRBV5-6	TGTGCCAGCAGCGACAGCGGAAGGGAGCTGTTTTTT	CASSDSGRELFF
TRBJ2-1	TRBD2	many	TRBV11-2	TGTGCCAGCAGCCGTGGCGGGAGTTCCTACAATGAGCAGTTCTTC	CASSRGGSSYNEQFF
TRBJ2-5	TRBD1	.	TRBV7-2	TGTGCCAGCTCGCCGGGGACAGTCCGAGAGACCCAGTACTTC	CASSPGTVRETQYF
TRBJ2-1	.	many	TRBV7-2	TGTGCCAGCAGCTTTGGAGGGGGCGGCTACAATGAGCAGTTCTTC	CASSFGGGGYNEQFF
TRBJ1-2	TRBD1	many	TRBV27	TGTGCCAGCAGTCAGACAGGGATCAACTATGGCTACACCTTC	CASSQTGINYGYTF
TRBJ2-7	TRBD1	.	TRBV7-3	TGTGCCAGCAGCTTCGGGACAGGGGGCGGCTACGAGCAGTACTTC	CASSFGTGGGYEQYF
TRBJ2-1	TRBD1	many	TRBV6-6	TGTGCCAGCAGTTACTCCGGGACAGGGGCTGGGGGAAATGAGCAGTTCTTC	CASSYSGTGAGGNEQFF
TRBJ2-3	.	many	TRBV11-2	TGTGCCAGCAGCTTAGAACCCACCCAAAGCACAGATACGCAGTATTTT	CASSLEPTQSTDTQYF
TRBJ1-2	.	few	TRBV29-1	TGCAGCGTTGCCGGGGGAGGTGGCTACACCTTC	CSVAGGGGYTF
TRBJ1-1	TRBD1	many	TRBV7-2	TGTGCCAGCAGCCGACAGGGGGCGCGGGTGATTGGCACTGAAGCTTTCTTT	CASSRQGARVIGTEAFF
TRBJ2-5	TRBD1	many	TRBV20-1	TGCAGTGCTAGAGCCGACAGGGTAGGAGAGACCCAGTACTTC	CSARADRVGETQYF
TRBJ1-6	TRBD1	many	TRBV20-1	TGCAGTGCTAGAGGTCCGACAGGGAATGGTTCACCCCTCCACTTT	CSARGPTGNGSPLHF
TRBJ2-5	TRBD1	many	TRBV7-2	TGTGCCAGCAGCTTAGGGGGACAGGTCGCCCAAGAGACCCAGTACTTC	CASSLGGQVAQETQYF
TRBJ2-5	TRBD2	.	TRBV6-1	TGTGCCAGCAGTGGATCTAGCGGGGGGGCCGCGGAGACCCAGTACTTC	CASSGSSGGAAETQYF
TRBJ1-3	.	.	TRBV29-1	TGCAGCGTTGATCTGGGGCTTGGAAACACCATATATTTT	CSVDLGLGNTIYF